A single sample is the source of the 10 T cell receptor beta chains below, sequenced in a study of HIV-infected patients and healthy controls (dated by TCRdb to between 2013 and 2015). The library was generated by 5' RACE. The sample was run on an Illumina MiSeq. The raw public data were reprocessed by TCRdb itself: fastp quality trimming at Q25, MiXCR clonotype calling, in-frame beta chains only. Each entry merges the rows of one CDR3 protein and shows their most common DNA and genes. Present in this sample are around 18,000 distinct CDR3 sequences, approximately 16% of which were seen just once. The biggest ten clones account for roughly a quarter of the sample. The sequenced sample consisted of CD8+ T cells from blood. These TCRs come from a human donor in good health.

The chain employs TRBV5-1 and TRBJ1-3; D gene unclear. Germline V gene lookup returns CDR1 SGHRS and CDR2 YFSETQ. The CDR3 covers 15 residues. V was trimmed by 0 bases and J by 0 bases, leaving 7 bases between them. The DNA of the CDR3 is TGCGCCAGCAGCTTGGTAGGGTACTCTGGAAACACCATATATTTT. It specifies CASSLVGYSGNTIYF.

In this sample, this clonotype turned up a few times. The chain links TRBV20-1 to TRBJ2-7; D uncertain. Germline CDR1 reads DFQATT; CDR2 reads SNEGSKA (reference sequence). V was clipped by 0 bases and J by 0 bases, with 12 bases between them. CDR3 length equals 15 residues. This CDR3 reads CSARERAPISYEQYF. DNA of the CDR3: TGCAGTGCTAGAGAGAGAGCACCTATCTCCTACGAGCAGTACTTC.

In this sample, this clonotype turned up many times. The chain uses TRBV5-1 and TRBJ1-1; D is possibly TRBD1 (5 bases). Germline CDR1 and CDR2: SGHRS and YFSETQ. Trimming cost V 5 bases and J 0 bases, with 17 bases left between them. This CDR3 is 16 amino acids long. The CDR3 protein is CASRLSTLGVNTEAFF. DNA of the CDR3: TGCGCCAGCAGATTGTCCACTTTGGGGGTGAACACTGAAGCTTTCTTT.

This clonotype has a count of ten or more. The rearrangement links TRBV4-3 to TRBJ1-3; D may be TRBD1 (6 bases). The germline V and J ends were trimmed by 0 bases and 2 bases, with 11 bases remaining between them. Germline CDR1 and CDR2: LGHNA and YSLEER. This CDR3 spans 16 amino acids. Written as DNA, the CDR3 is TGCGCCAGCAGCCAAGATCCCAGGGGCACTGGAAACACCATATATTTT. Translation: CASSQDPRGTGNTIYF.

The chain joins TRBV29-1 to TRBJ1-4; D might be TRBD1 (5 bases). From germline, CDR1 is SQVTM and CDR2 ANQGSEA. Trimming took 1 base from V and 0 from J, leaving 9 bases between them. The CDR3 sequence is 15 residues long. DNA for the CDR3: TGCAGCGTTGAAGCATGGGGGTCAACTAATGAAAAACTGTTTTTT. This codes for CSVEAWGSTNEKLFF. The complete variable domain, with remaining parts taken from reference TRBV29-1 and TRBJ1-4, reads SAVISQKPSRDICQRGTSLTIQCQVDSQVTMMFWYRQQPGQSLTLIATANQGSEATYESGFVIDKFPISRPNLTFSTLTVSNMSPEDSSIYLCSVEAWGSTNEKLFFGSGTQLSVL.

This clonotype was seen a handful of times. This chain connects TRBV9 to TRBJ2-1; 10 bases match TRBD1. With V trimmed by 8 bases and J by 7 bases, 9 bases remained unmatched. The CDR3 length is 14 residues. The germline V gene encodes CDR1 SGDLS and CDR2 YYNGEE. The CDR3 sequence: CASRAGTGVNEQFF. CDR3 DNA: TGTGCCAGTCGGGCAGGGACAGGGGTTAATGAGCAGTTCTTC.

In this sample, this clonotype turned up many times. The chain joins TRBV9 to TRBJ2-3, with D tentatively TRBD1 (6 bases). The CDR3 consists of 14 residues. Trimming took off 3 bases at V and 4 bases at J, with 12 bases between the two ends. The germline CDR1 and CDR2 sequences are SGDLS and YYNGEE. CDR3 in DNA: TGTGCCAGCAGCGCAGGGGATTGGGCAGATACGCAGTATTTT. This sequence encodes CASSAGDWADTQYF.

The chain joins TRBV5-6 to TRBJ2-5; possible D gene TRBD2, 6 bases. The CDR3 runs 15 residues. Germline V gives CDR1 SGHDT, CDR2 YYEEEE. The ends were cut back, 2 bases at V and 1 base at J, with 12 bases in the middle. The CDR3 is CASSFSEEGQETQYF. The CDR3 bases are TGTGCCAGCAGCTTTTCCGAGGAGGGCCAAGAGACCCAGTACTTC. Full variable domain (outside the CDR3, taken from reference TRBV5-6 and TRBJ2-5): DAGVTQSPTHLIKTRGQQVTLRCSPKSGHDTVSWYQQALGQGPQFIFQYYEEEERQRGNFPDRFSGHQFPNYSSELNVNALLLGDSALYLCASSFSEEGQETQYFGPGTRLLVL.

The chain uses TRBV28 and TRBJ2-7; D is ambiguous. CDR3 size: 12 residues. Germline assignment: CDR1 MDHEN and CDR2 SYDVKM. V gave up 3 bases and J gave up 6 bases, with 9 bases separating them. The chain's CDR3 is CASSLGSAEQYF. As DNA, the CDR3 is TGTGCCAGCAGTTTGGGCTCGGCCGAGCAGTACTTC. Full variable domain (outside the CDR3, taken from reference TRBV28 and TRBJ2-7): DVKVTQSSRYLVKRTGEKVFLECVQDMDHENMFWYRQDPGLGLRLIYFSYDVKMKEKGDIPEGYSVSREKKERFSLILESASTNQTSMYLCASSLGSAEQYFGPGTRLTVT.

The chain joins TRBV4-3 to TRBJ1-2; the D gene is possibly TRBD1 (5 bases). This CDR3 comprises 15 residues. Germline loops: CDR1 LGHNA, CDR2 YSLEER. Trimming removed 0 bases from V and 1 base from J, with 9 bases in between. CDR3 sequence reads: CASSQDPGYNYGYTF. The CDR3 bases are TGCGCCAGCAGCCAAGATCCAGGGTATAACTATGGCTACACCTTC.